This T cell receptor beta chain was sequenced in a study of beta chain features in type 1 diabetes. Per donor, one heparinised blood draw averaged around 110 mL. Germline V gene lookup returns CDR1 LNHDA and CDR2 SQIVND (reference sequence). The V gene end was trimmed by 1 base and the J gene end by 6 bases; junction bases not matched to a gene: 6. CDR3 length: 15 amino acids. Isolated RNA was reverse transcribed in full, so expressed TCRB transcripts were sequenced. Assay used: immunoSEQ multiplex PCR; TCRdb lists only in-frame clones, some missing. The profile shows approximately 330,000 clones, 8% to 13% of them singletons.

This clonotype was obtained from a woman between 25 and 40 years old in good health. The rearrangement joins TRBV19 to TRBJ2-7; TRBD2 matches at 10 bases. Sequenced material: naive CD4+ T cells from blood. Written as DNA, the CDR3 is TGTGCCAGTAGTATAGCGGCTAGCGGGAGCCCCGAGCAGTACTTC. Protein: CASSIAASGSPEQYF.